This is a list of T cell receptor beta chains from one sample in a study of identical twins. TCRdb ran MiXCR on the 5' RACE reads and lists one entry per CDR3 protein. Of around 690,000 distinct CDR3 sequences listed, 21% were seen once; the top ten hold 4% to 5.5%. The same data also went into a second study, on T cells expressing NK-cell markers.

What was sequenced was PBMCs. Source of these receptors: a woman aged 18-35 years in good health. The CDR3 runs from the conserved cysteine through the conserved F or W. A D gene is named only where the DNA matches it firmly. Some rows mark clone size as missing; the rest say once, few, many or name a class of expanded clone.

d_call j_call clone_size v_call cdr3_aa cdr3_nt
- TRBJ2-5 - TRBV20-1 CSARGLARETQYF TGCAGTGCTAGAGGTCTAGCCCGGGAGACCCAGTACTTC
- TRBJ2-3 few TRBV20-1 CSASLLITDTQYF TGCAGTGCTAGTCTGCTGATCACAGATACGCAGTATTTT
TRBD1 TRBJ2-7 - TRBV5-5 CASSFTGQLNEQYF TGTGCCAGCAGCTTTACGGGACAGTTGAACGAGCAGTACTTC
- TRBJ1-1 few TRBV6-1 CASTYRGARTEAFF TGTGCCAGCACCTACCGGGGGGCGCGGACTGAAGCTTTCTTT
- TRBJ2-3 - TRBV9 CASSVVGGGTDTQYF TGTGCCAGCAGCGTAGTTGGAGGGGGCACAGATACGCAGTATTTT
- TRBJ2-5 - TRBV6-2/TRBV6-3 CAGGGWETQYF TGTGCCGGGGGCGGTTGGGAGACCCAGTACTTC
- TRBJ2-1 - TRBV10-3 CAISVAGRNEQFF TGTGCCATCAGTGTCGCGGGGCGTAATGAGCAGTTCTTC
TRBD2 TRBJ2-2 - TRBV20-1 CSAGRGGSTGELFF TGCAGTGCTGGGCGGGGGGGAAGCACCGGGGAGCTGTTTTTT
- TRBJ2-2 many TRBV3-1 CASRLVTGELFF TGTGCCAGCAGATTGGTCACCGGGGAGCTGTTTTTT
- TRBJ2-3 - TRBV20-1 CSARLTVSTDTQYF TGCAGTGCTAGACTGACAGTTAGCACAGATACGCAGTATTTT
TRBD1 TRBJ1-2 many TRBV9 CASSPPSLRDRPNYGYTF TGTGCCAGCAGCCCCCCTTCTTTGAGGGACAGGCCAAACTATGGCTACACCTTC
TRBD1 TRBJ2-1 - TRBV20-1 CSPSGGPTEQFF TGCAGTCCCTCAGGGGGCCCTACTGAGCAGTTCTTC